This T cell receptor beta chain is from a study of post-analysis software for immune sequencing data. Study-level points and caveats: Roughly five TRBV segments were significantly more frequent in patients than in controls. TRBV5-6, TRBV5-1 and TRBV20-1 were among these segments.

The CDR3 has 17 residues. CDR1 LGHDT and CDR2 YNNKEL come from the germline V gene (reference sequence). Deletions cut 0 bases from V and 0 bases from J, with 14 bases between. Included in the TCR beta cDNA libraries were unique molecular identifiers. One entry per CDR3 protein results from TCRdb running MiXCR on the PCR reads. The table lists hundreds of thousands of distinct CDR3 sequences, approximately 53% of them singletons. This clonotype was counted once. The antigen remains unidentified. Sequenced material: blood. The clonotype comes from a girl aged 5-17 years with multiple sclerosis. The chain couples TRBV3-1 to TRBJ1-2; D is ambiguous. The CDR3 nucleotides are TGTGCCAGCAGCCAAGACGGCCTCCGACTCACTAACTATGGCTACACCTTC. It yields the protein CASSQDGLRLTNYGYTF.